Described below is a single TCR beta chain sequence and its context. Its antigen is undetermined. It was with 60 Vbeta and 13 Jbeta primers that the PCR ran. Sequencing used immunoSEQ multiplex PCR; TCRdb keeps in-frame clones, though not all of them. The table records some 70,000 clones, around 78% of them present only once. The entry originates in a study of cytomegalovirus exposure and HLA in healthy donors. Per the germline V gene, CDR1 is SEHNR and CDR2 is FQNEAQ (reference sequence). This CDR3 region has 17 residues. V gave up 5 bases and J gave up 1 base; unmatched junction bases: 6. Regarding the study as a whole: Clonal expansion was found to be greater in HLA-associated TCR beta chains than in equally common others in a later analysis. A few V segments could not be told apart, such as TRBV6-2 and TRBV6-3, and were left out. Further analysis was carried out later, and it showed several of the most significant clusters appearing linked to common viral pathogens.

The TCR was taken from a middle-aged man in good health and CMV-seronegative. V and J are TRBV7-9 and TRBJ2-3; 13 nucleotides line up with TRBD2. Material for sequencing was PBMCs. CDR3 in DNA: TGTGCCAGCAGCCTCGGACTAGCGGGGGCCGGCACAGATACGCAGTATTTT. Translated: CASSLGLAGAGTDTQYF.